A selection of T cell receptor beta chains follows, all from one sample in a study of cytomegalovirus exposure and HLA in healthy donors. Assay: immunoSEQ multiplex PCR; the TCRdb copy retains only in-frame clones and omits some. The sample has 65,000 to 70,000 clones, more than 80% seen once. The material sequenced was PBMCs. The receptors shown here come from a woman aged 25-40 years in good health and CMV-seropositive. CDR3s include the opening cysteine and the closing phenylalanine or tryptophan. Each record gives: V gene, J gene, clone size, D gene, CDR3 protein, CDR3 DNA. D genes are given only for firm matches. Expanded clones are given a class, and other clones once, few, many or no size at all.

TRBV5-4,TRBJ1-1,.,TRBD1,CASSQLRQGGDTEAFF,TGTGCCAGCAGCCAGCTGCGACAGGGGGGAGACACTGAAGCTTTCTTT
TRBV6-1,TRBJ1-2,.,TRBD1,CASRPLTGFNYGYTF,TGTGCCAGCAGGCCCTTGACAGGGTTCAACTATGGCTACACCTTC
TRBV5-1,TRBJ2-1,.,TRBD2,CASSLPLAAYNEQFF,TGCGCCAGCAGCTTGCCCCTAGCGGCCTACAATGAGCAGTTCTTC
TRBV28,TRBJ2-7,.,TRBD2,CASSLLLKIAGLISYEQYF,TGTGCCAGCAGTTTATTGTTGAAAATAGCGGGGCTAATCTCCTACGAGCAGTACTTC
TRBV7-9,TRBJ2-5,.,.,CASSLPLNQETQYF,TGTGCCAGCAGCTTACCGCTAAACCAAGAGACCCAGTACTTC
TRBV30,TRBJ1-1,.,.,CAWRRQGLSTEAFF,TGTGCCTGGAGGAGGCAGGGGTTGAGCACTGAAGCTTTCTTT
TRBV4-2,TRBJ2-3,.,TRBD2,CASSQSGRGGTDTQYF,TGTGCCAGCAGCCAGAGCGGGAGGGGAGGTACAGATACGCAGTATTTT
TRBV7-9,TRBJ1-4,.,.,CASSTTGNPARSGLFF,TGTGCCAGCAGTACGACAGGTAACCCGGCGAGGAGCGGACTGTTTTTT
TRBV10-1,TRBJ2-7,.,.,CASSRTTPYEQYF,TGCGCCAGCAGTCGGACTACCCCCTACGAGCAGTACTTC
TRBV5-4,TRBJ2-1,.,TRBD2,CASSLAASGSGPSNEQFF,TGTGCCAGCAGCTTGGCGGCTAGCGGGAGTGGTCCCTCCAATGAGCAGTTCTTC
TRBV6-5,TRBJ1-4,once,TRBD1,CATGDRENEKLFF,TGTGCCACCGGAGACAGGGAAAATGAAAAACTGTTTTTT
TRBV2,TRBJ1-5,.,.,CASSPGEEQPQHF,TGTGCCAGCAGCCCAGGGGAAGAACAGCCCCAGCATTTT
TRBV4-2,TRBJ2-1,.,TRBD2,CASSHRRDGRDNEQFF,TGTGCCAGCAGCCACCGCCGCGACGGGAGGGACAATGAGCAGTTCTTC
TRBV18,TRBJ1-1,once,.,CASSTSLGQMANTEAFF,TGTGCCAGCTCAACATCCTTGGGGCAAATGGCGAACACTGAAGCTTTCTTT